This is a list of T cell receptor beta chains from one sample in a study of Ad26.COV2.S vaccination and SARS-CoV-2 variants. Profiled with immunoSEQ multiplex PCR; TCRdb holds only in-frame clones, not every one. The sample has around 500,000 clones; roughly 87% are singletons. The sequences come from peripheral blood, collected in a trial of Ad26.COV2.S vaccine versus placebo. The receptors originated from a person aged 18 to 59 who received the Ad26.COV2.S COVID-19 vaccine or a placebo. The CDR3 runs from the conserved cysteine through the conserved F or W. The order of the fields is V gene, J gene, CDR3 protein.

>TRBV10-3|TRBJ1-1
CAISERPQGMDTEAFF
>TRBV2|TRBJ1-2
CASSRTAYGYTF
>TRBV28|TRBJ1-2
CASLGTGPANYGYTF
>TRBV9|TRBJ2-1
CASSVATGPYNEQFF
>TRBV5-1|TRBJ2-1
CASSLAPLGGDNEQFF
>TRBV7-2|TRBJ1-2
CASSLVGHSNGYTF
>TRBV5-1|TRBJ1-1
CASHGQTNTEAFF
>TRBV2|TRBJ2-5
CASRHRLQETQYF
>TRBV5-6|TRBJ1-1
CASSLVSRESSAFF
>TRBV28|TRBJ2-1
CASGKSGFNEQFF
>TRBV27|TRBJ1-6
CASSPYGRTASPLHF
>TRBV14|TRBJ2-7
CASSQDRTGQWYEQYF
>TRBV7-6|TRBJ2-3
CASSSYKDTQYF
>TRBV7-9|TRBJ2-1
CASSLGSRLAGNEQFF
>TRBV12-2|TRBJ1-5
CASRLPRTGIQPQHF
>TRBV30|TRBJ2-6
CAWQLSRGAGGPNVLTF
>TRBV14|TRBJ2-7
CASSPFRDRATPQYF
>TRBV14|TRBJ1-2
CASSQENRLVGYTF
>TRBV13|TRBJ2-3
CASSLGKLTSGATDTQYF
>TRBV12-3/TRBV12-4|TRBJ1-5
CASRKGGDQPQHF
>TRBV19|TRBJ1-1
CASSILGGHTEAFF
>TRBV28|TRBJ2-3
CASRPFEPSTDTQYF
>TRBV28|TRBJ1-5
CASIDRGRGNQPQHF
>TRBV5-1|TRBJ2-7
CASSPRQAGGTAYYEQYF
>TRBV2|TRBJ2-7
CASRLTWNSEQYF
>TRBV6-5|TRBJ2-4
CASSLGVRGIQYF
>TRBV25-1|TRBJ2-3
CASSDFGLAGGDADTQYF
>TRBV12-3/TRBV12-4|TRBJ2-5
CASSPTTQETQYF
>TRBV7-9|TRBJ1-1
CATTGGYTEAFF
>TRBV6-5|TRBJ1-1
CASSPNRATEAFF
>TRBV18|TRBJ2-7
CASSPWSASGNSYEQYF
>TRBV9|TRBJ2-1
CASSVGGRGRHEQFF
>TRBV6-5|TRBJ2-3
CASTPPGAATDTQYF
>TRBV6-2/TRBV6-3|TRBJ2-7
CASSYLAGETYEQYF
>TRBV6-6|TRBJ2-7
CASSYPEGTQYEQYF
>TRBV4-1|TRBJ2-5
CASSQIGLAAQETQYF
>TRBV5-1|TRBJ2-3
CASSPGTSGSTDTQYF
>TRBV6-1|TRBJ1-5
CASSESGQGNQPQHF
>TRBV25-1|TRBJ2-1
CASSEPTAPGRSYNEQFF
>TRBV24-1|TRBJ2-3
CATGQGAGVSTDTQYF
>TRBV6-5|TRBJ1-4
CASSYSGATNEKLFF
>TRBV12-3/TRBV12-4|TRBJ2-1
CASRTQGRNEQFF
>TRBV2|TRBJ2-4
CASTTPGAGWENIQYF
>TRBV6-4|TRBJ1-5
CASKGTFASNQPQHF
>TRBV9|TRBJ2-6
CASSLRSAGANVLTF
>TRBV7-8|TRBJ1-6
CASSMRTGDNSPLHF
>TRBV4-1|TRBJ1-1
CASSQGQMNTEAFF
>TRBV18|TRBJ1-1
CASSLLQDRVRMNTEAFF
>TRBV18|TRBJ1-1
CASSPSWADTEAFF
>TRBV10-3|TRBJ1-5
CAISESAQPQHF
>TRBV18|TRBJ2-7
CASSPGQGAAYEQYF
>TRBV18|TRBJ2-2
CASQLAGAGFTGELFF
>TRBV28|TRBJ1-5
CASSLSGGSNQPQHF
>TRBV29-1|TRBJ1-2
CSVETGASVYGYTF